These 27 T cell receptor beta chains originate from one sample sequenced in a study of T cell responses to AZD1222 COVID-19 vaccine. The table came from immunoSEQ multiplex PCR; TCRdb's copy has only in-frame clones and leaves some out. The sample lists about 100,000 clones, roughly 84% occurring once. Sequences were derived from peripheral blood, sampled on day 0 of AZD1222 vaccination. The source is an adult in good health.

This clone was seen only a few times. The chain combines TRBV30 with TRBJ2-1, with 7 bases aligning to TRBD2. Per germline, CDR1 GTSNPN and CDR2 SVGIG (reference sequence). This CDR3 region has 15 residues. Trimming took 0 bases from V and 0 from J; bases not matched to a gene: 2. CDR3 amino acids: CAWSVGGGSYNEQFF. In nucleotides, the CDR3 is TGTGCCTGGAGTGTAGGCGGGGGCTCCTACAATGAGCAGTTCTTC.

V gene TRBV7-2 combines with J gene TRBJ2-7; 15 bases match TRBD2. CDR1 SGHTA and CDR2 FQGNSA come from the germline V gene. The CDR3 is made up of 16 amino acids. Trimming took 3 bases from V and 7 from J; bases not matched to a gene: 7. The CDR3 nucleotides read TGTGCCAGCAGCTTCGGACTAGCGGGAGGGCCGGATGAGCAGTACTTC. It translates to CASSFGLAGGPDEQYF. Filled out from reference TRBV7-2 and TRBJ2-7, the complete variable domain reads GAGVSQSPSNKVTEKGKDVELRCDPISGHTALYWYRQSLGQGLEFLIYFQGNSAPDKSGLPSDRFSAERTGGSVSTLTIQRTQQEDSAVYLCASSFGLAGGPDEQYFGPGTRLTVT.

The chain carries TRBV30 and TRBJ1-2, with D possibly being TRBD1 (6 bases). CDR3 length: 13 amino acids. V was pared by 0 bases and J by 5 bases, with 10 bases between. From germline, CDR1 is GTSNPN and CDR2 SVGIG (reference sequence). The CDR3 loop is CAWSVGGRYGYTF. The CDR3, as DNA: TGTGCCTGGAGTGTAGGGGGGAGGTATGGCTACACCTTC.

V gene TRBV20-1 combines with J gene TRBJ2-7; D possibly corresponds to TRBD1 (6 bases). Per the germline V gene, CDR1 is DFQATT and CDR2 is SNEGSKA (reference sequence). This CDR3 is built from 11 residues. The germline V and J ends were trimmed by 7 bases and 2 bases, with 9 bases remaining between them. The CDR3 reads CSVQGTYEQYF. CDR3 DNA: TGCAGTGTGCAGGGGACCTACGAGCAGTACTTC.

The chain is built from TRBV27 and TRBJ2-7; TRBD2 matches 12 bases. Germline V gives CDR1 MNHEY, CDR2 SMNVEV (reference sequence). Losses at the gene ends were 3 bases for V and 4 bases for J; bases not matched to a gene: 4. The CDR3 has 15 residues. CDR3 region: CASSLSSGRGYEQYF. The CDR3, as DNA: TGTGCCAGCAGTTTGTCTAGCGGGAGGGGTTACGAGCAGTACTTC.

The rearrangement links TRBV5-6 to TRBJ1-5, with D uncertain. The germline CDR1 and CDR2 sequences are SGHDT and YYEEEE. V was trimmed by 1 base and J by 0 bases, leaving 5 bases between them. This CDR3 is built from 14 residues. CDR3: CASSLSYSNQPQHF. The CDR3, as DNA: TGTGCCAGCAGCTTGAGCTATAGCAATCAGCCCCAGCATTTT.

V and J are TRBV5-1 and TRBJ2-1; 9 positions match TRBD2. With V trimmed by 3 bases and J by 6 bases, 10 bases remained unmatched. Per germline, CDR1 SGHRS and CDR2 YFSETQ. This CDR3 has 16 amino acids. CDR3 DNA: TGCGCCAGCAGCTCGGACATTAGCGGGAGTCTCAATGAGCAGTTCTTC. Encoded protein: CASSSDISGSLNEQFF.

J is TRBJ1-6 and V is TRBV5-1, with 8 bases matching TRBD1. The V segment lost 8 bases and the J segment 10 bases; nucleotides outside the gene matches: 8. Germline-derived CDR1 and CDR2 are SGHRS and YFSETQ. The length of the CDR3 is 13 residues. This CDR3 is CASKTGEDSPLHF. The DNA for the CDR3 is TGCGCCAGTAAGACAGGGGAGGACTCACCCCTCCACTTT.

This sequence joins TRBV13 and TRBJ2-7; 9 nucleotides match TRBD2. The germline CDR1 and CDR2 sequences are PRHDT and FYEKMQ (reference sequence). The CDR3 runs 15 residues. Germline trimming cut 3 bases from V and 3 bases from J; bases unmatched to any gene: 6. CDR3: CASSFGRGRVYEQYF. The CDR3 DNA is TGTGCCAGCAGCTTCGGTCGCGGGAGGGTCTACGAGCAGTACTTC.

This rearrangement joins TRBV3-1 (or the pseudogene TRBV3-2) to TRBJ2-3; D is possibly TRBD2 (5 bases). The V end was cut by 1 base, the J end by 15 bases, with 14 bases between. Germline assignment: CDR1 LGHDT and CDR2 YNNKEL (reference sequence). The CDR3 extends over 12 amino acids. The CDR3 region is CASSQGAAPAYF. As DNA, the CDR3 is TGTGCCAGCAGCCAAGGAGCGGCTCCCGCCTATTTT.

This clone has a count of ten or more. The J gene is TRBJ2-5, the V gene TRBV7-3; a weak D match, TRBD2 (5 bases). Germline V gene data show CDR1 as SGHTA and CDR2 as FQGTGA. This CDR3 spans 13 amino acids. Trimming removed 8 bases from V and 3 bases from J, with 13 bases in between. Here the CDR3 reads CASSSGIKETQYF. CDR3 nucleotide sequence: TGTGCCAGCTCCTCCGGGATCAAAGAGACCCAGTACTTC.

The chain uses TRBV7-2 and TRBJ2-2; 10 bases map to TRBD1. The CDR3 has 19 residues. V gave up 3 bases and J gave up 0 bases; unmatched junction bases: 10. CDR1 SGHTA and CDR2 FQGNSA come from the germline V gene. The CDR3 nucleotides read TGTGCCAGCAGCTTCCCCCAGACAGGGGGCAATACGAACACCGGGGAGCTGTTTTTT. This gives the protein CASSFPQTGGNTNTGELFF.

The rearrangement joins TRBV18 to TRBJ1-2, with 8 positions matching TRBD1. Unmatched junction bases numbered 4, after V lost 2 bases and J lost 2 bases. The V gene's germline CDR1 is KGHSH and CDR2 LQKENI. The CDR3 runs to 15 residues. This chain's CDR3 is CASSPGQGPNYGYTF. CDR3 coding DNA: TGTGCCAGCTCACCAGGACAGGGCCCAAACTATGGCTACACCTTC.

The chain links TRBV12-3 or TRBV12-4 to TRBJ1-1; no firm D call. The CDR3 is 13 residues long. Trimming stripped 6 bases from V and 2 bases from J, with 10 bases between. The CDR3 sequence is CASSRSANTEAFF. The CDR3 nucleotides are TGTGCCAGCAGCCGCTCAGCTAACACTGAAGCTTTCTTT.

This clone was recorded a few times. The rearrangement uses TRBV7-8 and TRBJ1-4; possible D gene TRBD1, 5 bases. This CDR3 region has 17 residues. V was clipped by 5 bases and J by 2 bases, with 18 bases between them. The germline gives CDR1 SGHVS, CDR2 FQNEAQ. CDR3 sequence reads: CASSPRQGVTTNEKLFF. The CDR3, as DNA: TGTGCCAGCAGCCCCCGCCAGGGTGTGACGACTAATGAAAAACTGTTTTTT. The variable domain in full, completed from reference TRBV7-8 and TRBJ1-4, reads GAGVSQSPRYKVAKRGQDVALRCDPISGHVSLFWYQQALGQGPEFLTYFQNEAQLDKSGLPSDRFFAERPEGSVSTLKIQRTQQEDSAVYLCASSPRQGVTTNEKLFFGSGTQLSVL.

The genes are TRBV7-3 and TRBJ2-1; 9 bases agree with TRBD2. Germline V gene sequence: CDR1 SGHTA, CDR2 FQGTGA. The CDR3 length is 14 residues. V shed 5 bases, J shed 9 bases, and the junction held 8 bases outside the gene matches. The CDR3 sequence is CASSISGSVGEQFF. CDR3 bases: TGTGCCAGCAGCATTAGCGGGAGTGTTGGTGAGCAGTTCTTC.

The genes are TRBV10-3 and TRBJ2-3, with no clear D. Germline assignment: CDR1 ENHRY and CDR2 SYGVKD. The V end was cut by 1 base, the J end by 3 bases, with 8 bases between. The CDR3 length is 14 residues. Here the CDR3 reads CAISEYRLTDTQYF. The CDR3 DNA reads as TGTGCCATCAGTGAGTATCGGCTAACAGATACGCAGTATTTT.

In its sample, this clone was seen once. V and J are TRBV4-2 and TRBJ2-7, with 7 bases that match TRBD2. J lost 0 bases, V lost 0 bases, and 11 bases had no gene match. There are 18 residues in the CDR3. From germline, CDR1 is LGHNA and CDR2 YNFKEQ. The CDR3 DNA reads as TGTGCCAGCAGCCAAGATCCCGCAGGGACTACGAGCTCCTACGAGCAGTACTTC. Residues: CASSQDPAGTTSSYEQYF.

The chain uses TRBV28 and TRBJ2-5; TRBD1 agrees at 7 bases. Trimming took 5 bases from V and 4 from J; bases not matched to a gene: 10. Germline CDR1 is MDHEN and CDR2 is SYDVKM. CDR3 size: 15 residues. The CDR3 DNA follows: TGTGCCAGCAGTCCCACCGGGACAGAGCTAGAGACCCAGTACTTC. It encodes CASSPTGTELETQYF.

By share, this clone counts as medium-sized (0.01 to 0.1%). This chain links TRBV27 with TRBJ2-2; D unresolved. The V gene lost 6 bases and the J gene lost 7 bases, with 6 bases spanning the gap. CDR1 and CDR2 from the germline V gene are MNHEY and SMNVEV (reference sequence). The CDR3 extends over 11 amino acids. CDR3 bases: TGTGCCAGCAGATCCTACGGGGAGCTGTTTTTT. Encoded protein: CASRSYGELFF.

This chain links TRBV30 with TRBJ2-7; no reliable D call. The germline V gene encodes CDR1 GTSNPN and CDR2 SVGIG (reference sequence). V was shortened by 1 base and J by 7 bases, with 8 bases between the two germline ends. The CDR3 extends over 11 amino acids. CDR3: CAWSDLGEQYF. The CDR3 region has the DNA TGTGCCTGGAGTGACTTGGGAGAGCAGTACTTC. Complete variable domain (other parts from reference TRBV30 and TRBJ2-7): SQTIHQWPATLVQPVGSPLSLECTVEGTSNPNLYWYRQAAGRGLQLLFYSVGIGQISSEVPQNLSASRPQDRQFILSSKKLLLSDSGFYLCAWSDLGEQYFGPGTRLTVT.

This chain uses TRBV4-3 with TRBJ1-3, with TRBD1 identical over 9 bases. In germline, CDR1 is LGHNA, CDR2 YSLEER. The V gene end was trimmed by 4 bases and the J gene end by 2 bases; junction bases not matched to a gene: 12. The CDR3 has 18 amino acids. DNA for the CDR3: TGCGCCAGCAGCCGCACTGGACCGGGACAGGGCGCTGGAAACACCATATATTTT. It is translated as CASSRTGPGQGAGNTIYF.

The CDR3 bases are TGTGCCAGCAGCGCGGGACGTGGAAATGAAAAACTGTTTTTT. The encoded protein is CASSAGRGNEKLFF. The rearrangement uses TRBV5-4 and TRBJ1-4, with D perhaps matching TRBD1 (5 bases). Germline CDR1 is SGHNT and CDR2 is YYREEE (reference sequence). The V and J ends lost 4 bases and 5 bases respectively, with 12 bases between them. The CDR3 loop spans 14 amino acids.

This chain connects TRBV4-3 to TRBJ1-4; 7 bases line up with TRBD1. The CDR3 is made up of 13 amino acids. V shed 4 bases, J shed 12 bases, and the junction held 8 bases outside the gene matches. Germline CDR1 is LGHNA and CDR2 is YSLEER. DNA of the CDR3: TGCGCCAGCAGCCGCGACAGGGAGCCCGAACTGTTTTTT. Its protein is CASSRDREPELFF.

This clone was recorded only once. The V call is TRBV4-1, the J call TRBJ2-1; D not resolved. The CDR3 consists of 12 residues. From germline, CDR1 is MGHRA and CDR2 YSYEKL. The V and J ends lost 5 bases and 3 bases respectively, with 5 bases between them. The CDR3 loop is CASSSNYNEQFF. CDR3 nucleotides: TGCGCCAGCAGCTCCAACTACAATGAGCAGTTCTTC.

V and J are TRBV5-1 and TRBJ1-1; unclear D gene. V was shortened by 2 bases and J by 3 bases, with 8 bases between the two germline ends. Per germline, CDR1 SGHRS and CDR2 YFSETQ. The CDR3 is made up of 13 amino acids. This CDR3 is CASSFGRDTEAFF. CDR3 bases: TGCGCCAGCAGCTTCGGACGGGACACTGAAGCTTTCTTT.

The chain couples TRBV9 to TRBJ1-5, with 10 bases lining up with TRBD1. The germline V gene encodes CDR1 SGDLS and CDR2 YYNGEE. The length of the CDR3 is 13 residues. V lost 7 bases and J lost 4; bases outside the gene matches: 2. CDR3 sequence reads: CASGDRGNQPQHF. The CDR3 DNA follows: TGTGCCAGCGGGGACAGGGGAAATCAGCCCCAGCATTTT. Full variable domain (missing parts from reference TRBV9 and TRBJ1-5): DSGVTQTPKHLITATGQRVTLRCSPRSGDLSVYWYQQSLDQGLQFLIQYYNGEERAKGNILERFSAQQFPDLHSELNLSSLELGDSALYFCASGDRGNQPQHFGDGTRLSIL.